Below are 9 T cell receptor beta chains sequenced from a single sample in a study of blood T cell repertoires in COVID-19. Method: immunoSEQ multiplex PCR; TCRdb's copy keeps in-frame clones and lacks some. The sample has 150,000 to 200,000 clones, roughly 79% seen once; the top ten hold around 12%. The sequenced sample was peripheral blood. The receptor source for this set is a woman aged 80 or over with COVID-19, enrolled during active disease.

This clone was picked up many times. The chain recombines TRBV6-5 with TRBJ2-1, with 10 bases fitting TRBD2. The CDR3 loop spans 14 amino acids. Germline values: CDR1 MNHEY, CDR2 SVGAGI. V gave up 5 bases and J gave up 12 bases; unmatched junction bases: 10. The CDR3: CASSRSGTSVVQFF. The CDR3 DNA reads TGTGCCAGCAGTCGGTCCGGGACTAGCGTCGTGCAGTTCTTC.

The V and J genes are TRBV5-1 and TRBJ1-1; D remains ambiguous. V was cut by 2 bases and J by 0 bases, with 5 bases left in between. The CDR3 is 13 residues long. CDR1 and CDR2 (germline): SGHRS, YFSETQ. CDR3: CASSFDLNTEAFF. CDR3 DNA: TGCGCCAGCAGCTTTGACTTGAACACTGAAGCTTTCTTT.

The chain joins TRBV5-6 to TRBJ2-7; D is ambiguous. CDR1 SGHDT and CDR2 YYEEEE come from the germline V gene. Trimming pared 0 bases from V and 4 bases from J, leaving 14 bases between. The CDR3 consists of 15 residues. CDR3 loop: CASSLGAQAVYEQYF. DNA of the CDR3: TGTGCCAGCAGCTTGGGGGCGCAGGCCGTTTACGAGCAGTACTTC.

This clone was counted only a few times. This chain links TRBV19 with TRBJ2-4; 9 bases are shared with TRBD2. V trimming: 2 bases; J trimming: 8 bases; junction bases outside the gene matches: 7. This CDR3 has 15 residues. Germline lookup yields CDR1 LNHDA and CDR2 SQIVND (reference sequence). CDR3: CASSITAGGRDIQYF. In DNA, the CDR3 is TGTGCCAGTAGTATAACGGCGGGGGGGCGGGACATTCAGTACTTC.

This chain joins TRBV10-3 and TRBJ2-1, with D possibly being TRBD2 (8 bases). Per germline, CDR1 ENHRY and CDR2 SYGVKD. V lost 2 bases and J lost 7, with 15 bases in between. The CDR3 runs 15 residues. The CDR3 protein is CAISERGGDRNEQFF. CDR3 nucleotide sequence: TGTGCCATCAGTGAGCGGGGGGGGGACAGAAATGAGCAGTTCTTC.

This clone was seen once. V gene TRBV2 combines with J gene TRBJ2-1; 9 positions match TRBD1. Trimming cost V 4 bases and J 8 bases; bases outside gene matches: 18. Germline CDR1 and CDR2: SNHLY and FYNNEI. The length of the CDR3 is 18 residues. The CDR3 is CASSVLEPGQGRFDEQFF. Written as DNA, the CDR3 is TGTGCCAGCAGTGTACTTGAACCGGGACAGGGAAGGTTCGATGAGCAGTTCTTC.

This chain joins TRBV9 and TRBJ2-1; 11 bases are shared with TRBD2. In germline, CDR1 is SGDLS, CDR2 YYNGEE. The CDR3 has 16 amino acids. V was clipped by 3 bases and J by 4 bases; unmatched bases: 6. CDR3 DNA: TGTGCCAGCAGCGGACATTCTAGCGGGGGGTACAATGAGCAGTTCTTC. It codes for CASSGHSSGGYNEQFF.

V gene TRBV7-9 combines with J gene TRBJ1-1, with a weak D call TRBD1 (5 bases). In germline, CDR1 is SEHNR, CDR2 FQNEAQ (reference sequence). V was cut by 5 bases and J by 7 bases, with 14 bases left in between. The CDR3 spans 13 residues. CDR3: CASSISGVVEAFF. Here the CDR3 DNA reads TGTGCCAGCAGCATCTCGGGGGTAGTTGAAGCTTTCTTT.

The chain has TRBV2 and TRBJ2-7; tentatively, D is TRBD2 (6 bases). Trimming removed 5 bases from V and 0 bases from J, with 11 bases in between. Germline CDR1 SNHLY, CDR2 FYNNEI. The CDR3 loop spans 14 amino acids. The DNA for the CDR3 is TGTGCCAGCAGTCGGGACTGGAGCTCCTACGAGCAGTACTTC. Translated: CASSRDWSSYEQYF. The full variable domain, in which reference TRBV2 and TRBJ2-7 provide the parts outside the CDR3, is EPEVTQTPSHQVTQMGQEVILRCVPISNHLYFYWYRQILGQKVEFLVSFYNNEISEKSEIFDDQFSVERPDGSNFTLKIRSTKLEDSAMYFCASSRDWSSYEQYFGPGTRLTVT.